This paragraph reports one T cell receptor beta chain. Its antigen is unidentified. This record belongs to a study of PD-1 blockade in classical Hodgkin lymphoma. General observations from the study: The drivers behind the repertoire differences, possibly disease activity or prior therapy, remain undefined. In newly diagnosed patients, baseline TCR diversity was reportedly below that of healthy donors.

All the patients suffered relapse after autologous stem cell transplantation, and brentuximab vedotin exposure differed. Generated by immunoSEQ multiplex PCR, the TCRdb table keeps only in-frame clones and is missing some. The table records about 110,000 clones, roughly nine tenths of them present only once. Here the sequenced sample was peripheral blood mononuclear cells (PBMCs), taken before the second cycle of nivolumab. This TCR was recovered from a human donor with classical Hodgkin lymphoma.

DNA for the CDR3: TGTGCCAGCAGCCAGGACTGGATCTCCTACGAGCAGTACTTC. Amino acids: CASSQDWISYEQYF. The chain carries TRBV13 and TRBJ2-7; a possible D gene is TRBD2 (5 bases). The germline CDR1 and CDR2 sequences are PRHDT and FYEKMQ (reference sequence). With 5 bases removed from V and 0 bases from J, the gap between germline ends came to 11 bases. The CDR3 spans 14 residues. The whole variable domain, filled in from reference TRBV13 and TRBJ2-7, reads AAGVIQSPRHLIKEKRETATLKCYPIPRHDTVYWYQQGPGQDPQFLISFYEKMQSDKGSIPDRFSAQQFSDYHSELNMSSLELGDSALYFCASSQDWISYEQYFGPGTRLTVT.